This paragraph covers one T cell receptor (beta chain) sequence. The antigen is not known. This record belongs to a study of cytomegalovirus exposure and HLA in healthy donors. As for the study in general: Among the roughly 400 genotyped donors, 81% were placed in the Caucasian-associated ancestry cluster. Study conclusions and caveats: Rates of TCR association differed by HLA locus in a later analysis, with DRB1 highest and HLA-C lowest. Most TCR sequences were rare, but some public TCRs occurred in many donors.

A multiplex PCR was run with 60 Vbeta primers and 13 Jbeta primers. Original processing notes: Counted up in a later analysis, unique TCR beta chains came to about 80 million, with around 11 million shared. TCRdb keeps only in-frame clones here, not all; method: immunoSEQ multiplex PCR. V and J calls and clone size are as listed in that table; D and trimming were resolved from the DNA. This sample carries approximately 210,000 clones, 79% of them seen once, and the ten largest clones take about 0.37%. This CDR3 comprises 15 residues. The germline gives CDR1 SGHRS, CDR2 YFSETQ. V dropped 1 base and J dropped 7 bases, with 18 bases sitting between them.

The chain employs TRBV5-1 and TRBJ2-7; D is possibly TRBD2 (5 bases). This TCR derives from a male donor in good health and CMV-seropositive. Sequenced material: PBMCs. Here the CDR3 DNA reads TGCGCCAGCAGCTTGTTAGCGTCTGGCATAGGGGAGCAGTACTTC. Encoded protein: CASSLLASGIGEQYF. Complete variable domain (other parts from reference TRBV5-1 and TRBJ2-7): KAGVTQTPRYLIKTRGQQVTLSCSPISGHRSVSWYQQTPGQGLQFLFEYFSETQRNKGNFPGRFSGRQFSNSRSEMNVSTLELGDSALYLCASSLLASGIGEQYFGPGTRLTVT.